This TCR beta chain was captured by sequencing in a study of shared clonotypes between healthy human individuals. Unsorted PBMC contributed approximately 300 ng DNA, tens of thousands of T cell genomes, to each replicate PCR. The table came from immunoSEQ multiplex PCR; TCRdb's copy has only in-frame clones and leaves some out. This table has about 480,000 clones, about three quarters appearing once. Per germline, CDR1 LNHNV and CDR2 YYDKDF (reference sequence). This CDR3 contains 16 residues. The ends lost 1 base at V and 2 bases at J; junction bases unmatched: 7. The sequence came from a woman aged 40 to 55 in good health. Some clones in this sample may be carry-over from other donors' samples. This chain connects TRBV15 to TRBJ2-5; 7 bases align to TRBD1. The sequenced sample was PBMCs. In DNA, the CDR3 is TGTGCCACCAGCAGAGGCGACAGGGTCGGGCAAGAGACCCAGTACTTC. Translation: CATSRGDRVGQETQYF.